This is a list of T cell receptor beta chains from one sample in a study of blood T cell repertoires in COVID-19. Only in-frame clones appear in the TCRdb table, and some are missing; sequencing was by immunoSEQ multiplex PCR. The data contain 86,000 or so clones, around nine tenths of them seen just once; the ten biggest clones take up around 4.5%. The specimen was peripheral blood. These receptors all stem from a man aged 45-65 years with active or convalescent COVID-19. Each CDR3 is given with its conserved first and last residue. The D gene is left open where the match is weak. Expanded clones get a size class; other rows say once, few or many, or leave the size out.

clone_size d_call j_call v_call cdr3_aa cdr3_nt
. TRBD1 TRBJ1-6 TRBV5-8 CASSLGQGGSGSPLHF TGTGCCAGCAGCTTAGGACAGGGGGGGTCCGGCTCACCCCTCCACTTT
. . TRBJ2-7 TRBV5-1 CASSLPDRSYEQYF TGCGCCAGCAGCTTGCCCGACAGGAGTTACGAGCAGTACTTC
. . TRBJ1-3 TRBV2 CASGERVTGNTIYF TGTGCCAGCGGGGAGAGGGTCACTGGAAACACCATATATTTT
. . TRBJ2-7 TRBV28 CASSVLHEQYF TGTGCCAGCAGTGTTCTTCACGAGCAGTACTTC
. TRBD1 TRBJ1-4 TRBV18 CASSPGTGGDEKLFF TGTGCCAGCTCACCAGGGACAGGGGGCGATGAAAAACTGTTTTTT
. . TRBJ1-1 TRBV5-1 CASSFIGSATEAFF TGCGCCAGCAGCTTCATTGGGAGCGCCACTGAAGCTTTCTTT
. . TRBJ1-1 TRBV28 CASSKQGEAFF TGTGCCAGCAGCAAACAGGGTGAAGCTTTCTTT
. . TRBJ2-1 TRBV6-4 CASRGQSGGNEQFF TGTGCCAGCCGGGGACAGTCCGGGGGAAATGAGCAGTTCTTC
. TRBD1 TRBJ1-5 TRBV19 CASTGIGTGGISNQPQHF TGTGCCAGTACAGGCATCGGGACAGGGGGGATTAGCAATCAGCCCCAGCATTTT
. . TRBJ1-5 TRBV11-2 CASSLDQGFQPQHF TGTGCCAGCAGCTTAGACCAGGGGTTTCAGCCCCAGCATTTT
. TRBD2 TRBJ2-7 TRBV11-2 CASSQGLAGDYSYEQYF TGTGCCAGCAGCCAAGGACTAGCGGGGGATTACTCCTACGAGCAGTACTTC
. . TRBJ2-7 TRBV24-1 CATSGDTFYEQYF TGTGCCACCAGTGGTGACACTTTCTACGAGCAGTACTTC
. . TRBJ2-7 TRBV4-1 CASSKGHASSYEQYF TGCGCCAGCAGTAAGGGACATGCTAGCTCCTACGAGCAGTACTTC
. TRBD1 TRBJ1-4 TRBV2 CASSGTGLTNEKLFF TGTGCCAGCAGTGGGACAGGGTTAACTAATGAAAAACTGTTTTTT
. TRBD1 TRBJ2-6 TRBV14 CASSEGQGAKGANVLTF TGTGCCAGCAGCGAGGGACAGGGGGCGAAGGGGGCCAACGTCCTGACTTTC
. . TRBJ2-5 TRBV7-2 CASSLWERETQYF TGTGCCAGCAGCTTATGGGAGAGAGAGACCCAGTACTTC
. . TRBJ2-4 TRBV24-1 CATSHGVDIQYF TGTGCCACCAGTCACGGGGTTGACATTCAGTACTTC
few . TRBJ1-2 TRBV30 CAWRLGTGNYGYTF TGTGCCTGGCGTCTTGGTACAGGGAACTATGGCTACACCTTC
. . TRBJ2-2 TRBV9 CASRLRGDNTGELFF TGTGCCAGCAGGCTCCGCGGGGATAACACCGGGGAGCTGTTTTTT
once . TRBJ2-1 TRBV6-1 CASSEGARVDEQFF TGTGCCAGCAGTGAAGGGGCCAGGGTGGATGAGCAGTTCTTC
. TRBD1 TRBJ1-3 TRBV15 CATSRWTGEVIGNTIYF TGTGCCACCAGCAGATGGACAGGGGAAGTTATAGGAAACACCATATATTTT
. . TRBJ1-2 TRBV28 CASSPDTRVYGYTF TGTGCCAGCAGTCCCGACACGCGGGTCTATGGCTACACCTTC
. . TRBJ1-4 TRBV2 CASSPMSGEKLFF TGTGCCAGCAGCCCTATGAGCGGGGAAAAACTGTTTTTT
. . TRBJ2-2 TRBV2 CASSHGGRGGELFF TGTGCCAGCAGTCACGGGGGGCGGGGCGGGGAGCTGTTTTTT
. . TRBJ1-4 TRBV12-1 CASSFDGEKLFF TGTGCCAGCAGCTTTGACGGTGAAAAACTGTTTTTT
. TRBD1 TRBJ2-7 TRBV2 CASSEELGTGEYF TGTGCCAGCAGTGAAGAGTTGGGGACAGGGGAGTACTTC
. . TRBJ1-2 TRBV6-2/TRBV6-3 CASSYGQIYGYTF TGTGCCAGCAGTTACGGACAGATCTATGGCTACACCTTC
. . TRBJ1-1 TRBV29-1 CSGNREMRTEAFF TGCAGCGGTAACAGGGAAATGAGGACTGAAGCTTTCTTT
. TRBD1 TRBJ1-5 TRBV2 CASTPGTGDQPQHF TGTGCCAGCACCCCGGGGACAGGGGACCAGCCCCAGCATTTT
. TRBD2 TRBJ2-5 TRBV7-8 CASTPSRGGSLETQYF TGTGCCAGCACCCCATCTCGGGGGGGATCCCTAGAGACCCAGTACTTC
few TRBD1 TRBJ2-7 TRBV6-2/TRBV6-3 CASSFRTGSFEQYF TGTGCCAGCAGTTTTCGGACAGGGTCGTTCGAGCAGTACTTC
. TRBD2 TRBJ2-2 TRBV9 CASSLGLAGGPNTGELFF TGTGCCAGCAGCTTGGGACTAGCGGGGGGCCCGAACACCGGGGAGCTGTTTTTT
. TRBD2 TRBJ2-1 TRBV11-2 CASSHSGVYYNEQFF TGTGCCAGCAGCCATAGCGGGGTCTACTACAATGAGCAGTTCTTC
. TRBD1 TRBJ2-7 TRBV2 CASRLTGGEQYF TGTGCCAGCAGGCTGACAGGGGGCGAGCAGTACTTC